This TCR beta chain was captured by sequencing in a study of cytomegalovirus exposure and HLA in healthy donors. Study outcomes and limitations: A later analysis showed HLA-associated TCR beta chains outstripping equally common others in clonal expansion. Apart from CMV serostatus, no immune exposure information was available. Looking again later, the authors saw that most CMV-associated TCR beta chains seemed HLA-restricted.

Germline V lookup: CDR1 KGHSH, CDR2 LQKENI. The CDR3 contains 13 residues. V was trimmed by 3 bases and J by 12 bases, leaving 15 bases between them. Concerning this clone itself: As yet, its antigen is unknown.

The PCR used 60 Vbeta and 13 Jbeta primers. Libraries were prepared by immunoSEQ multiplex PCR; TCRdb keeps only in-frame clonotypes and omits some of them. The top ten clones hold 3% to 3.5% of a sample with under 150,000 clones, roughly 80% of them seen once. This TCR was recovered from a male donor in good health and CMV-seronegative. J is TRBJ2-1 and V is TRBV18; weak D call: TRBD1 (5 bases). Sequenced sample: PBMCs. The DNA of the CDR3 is TGTGCCAGCTCACCGGGGCAGACCGGCGCGCAGTTCTTC. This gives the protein CASSPGQTGAQFF. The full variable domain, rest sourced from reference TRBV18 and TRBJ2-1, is NAGVMQNPRHLVRRRGQEARLRCSPMKGHSHVYWYRQLPEEGLKFMVYLQKENIIDESGMPKERFSAEFPKEGPSILRIQQVVRGDSAAYFCASSPGQTGAQFFGPGTRLTVL.